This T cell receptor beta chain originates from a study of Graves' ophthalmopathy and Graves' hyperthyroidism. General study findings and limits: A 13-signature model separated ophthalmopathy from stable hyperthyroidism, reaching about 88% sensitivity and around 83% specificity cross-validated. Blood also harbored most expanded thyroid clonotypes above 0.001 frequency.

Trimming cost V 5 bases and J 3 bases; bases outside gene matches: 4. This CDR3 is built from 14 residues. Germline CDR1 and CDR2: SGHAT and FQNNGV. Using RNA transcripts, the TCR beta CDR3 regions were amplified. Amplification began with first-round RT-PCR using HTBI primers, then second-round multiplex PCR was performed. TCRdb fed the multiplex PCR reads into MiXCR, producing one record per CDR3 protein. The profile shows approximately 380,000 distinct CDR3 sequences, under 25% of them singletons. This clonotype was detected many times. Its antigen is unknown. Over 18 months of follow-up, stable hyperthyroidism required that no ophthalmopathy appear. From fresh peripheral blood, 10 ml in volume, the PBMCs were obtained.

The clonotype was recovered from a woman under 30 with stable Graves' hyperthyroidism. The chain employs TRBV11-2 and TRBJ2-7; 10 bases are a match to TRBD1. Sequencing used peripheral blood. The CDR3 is CASSRGTGDYEQYF. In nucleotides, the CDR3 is TGTGCCAGCAGCCGAGGGACAGGGGACTACGAGCAGTACTTC.